This TCR beta chain was sequenced in a study of shared clonotypes between healthy human individuals. Study in general: The donor pool was made up of two women and three men aged 18 to 49.

The donor population consisted of healthy HIV-negative adults with no recent acute infections or vaccinations. Germline assignment: CDR1 SGHNT and CDR2 YYREEE (reference sequence). This CDR3 contains 15 residues. V lost 4 bases, J lost 4 bases, and 7 bases stayed unmatched. TCRdb's table, derived via immunoSEQ multiplex PCR, lists solely in-frame clones and lacks some. The data contain millions of clones, around 94% of them singletons. The chain links TRBV5-4 to TRBJ2-5, with TRBD1 matching over 10 bases. Sequencing was carried out using naive CD4+ T cells sorted from blood. The subset: CD45RA+ positively selected. The TCR was taken from a man younger than 35 in good health. CDR3: CASSPRTGGTETQYF. The CDR3 DNA follows: TGTGCCAGCAGCCCCAGGACAGGGGGGACAGAGACCCAGTACTTC.